This entry lists 22 T cell receptor beta chains sequenced from one sample in a study of blood T cell repertoires in COVID-19. Here immunoSEQ multiplex PCR was the method, and the copy in TCRdb shows in-frame clones only, minus some. The data contain about 360,000 clones, roughly 88% of them singletons. The sequenced sample consisted of PBMCs or T cells enriched from blood (not recorded which). The receptors originated from a woman in her thirties or forties with acute COVID-19.

The gene calls are TRBV25-1 and TRBJ2-1; no firm D call. CDR1 is MGHDK and CDR2 is SYGVNS in the germline V gene. CDR3 size: 14 residues. The V end was cut by 0 bases, the J end by 7 bases, with 10 bases between. The CDR3 DNA sequence: TGTGCCAGCAGTGAATACCCTACCTTTAATGAGCAGTTCTTC. Its translation: CASSEYPTFNEQFF. The full variable domain, its missing parts supplied by reference TRBV25-1 and TRBJ2-1, is EADIYQTPRYLVIGTGKKITLECSQTMGHDKMYWYQQDPGMELHLIHYSYGVNSTEKGDLSSESTVSRIRTEHFPLTLESARPSHTSQYLCASSEYPTFNEQFFGPGTRLTVL.

The CDR3 DNA sequence: TGTGCCAGCAGCTCACAGGGGCTTCGCACAGATACGCAGTATTTT. The encoded protein is CASSSQGLRTDTQYF. The V gene is TRBV5-5, the J gene TRBJ2-3, with TRBD1 identical over 7 bases. V was pared by 3 bases and J by 1 base, with 5 bases of the junction left unmatched. Germline loops: CDR1 SGHKS, CDR2 YYEKEE (reference sequence). CDR3 length: 15 residues. The full variable domain, with the rest looked up from reference TRBV5-5 and TRBJ2-3, is DAGVTQSPTHLIKTRGQQVTLRCSPISGHKSVSWYQQVLGQGPQFIFQYYEKEERGRGNFPDRFSARQFPNYSSELNVNALLLGDSALYLCASSSQGLRTDTQYFGPGTRLTVL.

The chain couples TRBV13 to TRBJ1-1; D possibly corresponds to TRBD1 (5 bases). This CDR3 contains 13 residues. The V end was cut by 0 bases, the J end by 10 bases, with 12 bases between. Germline-derived CDR1 and CDR2 are PRHDT and FYEKMQ (reference sequence). In DNA form, the CDR3 reads TGTGCCAGCAGCTTAGGTGGGGGGAGGAGAGCTTTCTTT. Translated: CASSLGGGRRAFF.

The chain carries TRBV7-9 and TRBJ2-3; 11 bases align to TRBD2. Germline lookup yields CDR1 SEHNR and CDR2 FQNEAQ (reference sequence). V gave up 5 bases and J gave up 2 bases; unmatched junction bases: 3. The CDR3 sequence is 15 residues long. The CDR3 spells CASSRSGGATDTQYF. CDR3 nucleotide sequence: TGTGCCAGCAGCCGTAGCGGGGGGGCCACAGATACGCAGTATTTT.

The rearrangement joins TRBV5-1 to TRBJ2-7; 9 bases match TRBD1. The V segment lost 4 bases and the J segment 1 base; nucleotides outside the gene matches: 12. The CDR3 spans 17 residues. Per the germline V gene, CDR1 is SGHRS and CDR2 is YFSETQ. DNA for the CDR3: TGCGCCAGCAGCCCCCTATCGACAGGGGGGGAATCCTACGAGCAGTACTTC. Translating it yields CASSPLSTGGESYEQYF.

The chain recombines TRBV12-3 or TRBV12-4 with TRBJ1-5; D is uncertain. The CDR3 covers 12 residues. V was pared by 6 bases and J by 3 bases, with 6 bases between. The CDR3 region is CASSPVNQPQHF. CDR3 DNA: TGTGCCAGCAGCCCCGTCAATCAGCCCCAGCATTTT.

The genes are TRBV6-2 or TRBV6-3 and TRBJ2-1; the D gene is possibly TRBD2 (7 bases). With 2 bases removed from V and 4 bases from J, the gap between germline ends came to 12 bases. The CDR3 sequence is 15 residues long. Germline values: CDR1 MNHEY, CDR2 SVGEGT. CDR3: CASSYGGGAYNEQFF. The CDR3 nucleotides are TGTGCCAGCAGTTACGGTGGGGGGGCGTACAATGAGCAGTTCTTC.

The chain joins TRBV5-6 to TRBJ2-2, with TRBD2 matching over 12 bases. Germline CDR1 and CDR2: SGHDT and YYEEEE. The CDR3 spans 16 residues. The trim removed 1 base at V and 6 bases at J, leaving 4 bases unmatched. The CDR3: CASSLFSSGGAGELFF. The CDR3 DNA follows: TGTGCCAGCAGCTTGTTCTCTAGCGGGGGGGCCGGGGAGCTGTTTTTT.

The rearrangement joins TRBV4-2 to TRBJ2-1, with a weak D call TRBD1 (7 bases). CDR1 and CDR2 from the germline V gene are LGHNA and YNFKEQ. The CDR3 is made up of 15 amino acids. Trimming removed 5 bases at V and 5 bases at J, with 16 bases between. In nucleotides, the CDR3 is TGTGCCAGCAGCATCACCAGGGGGGCCCACAATGAGCAGTTCTTC. Translated: CASSITRGAHNEQFF.

Worth noting for this clone: The sample has other DNA sequences that encode this CDR3 too. The genes are TRBV19 and TRBJ2-1; 10 bases fit TRBD2. V lost 8 bases, J lost 1 base, and 5 bases stayed unmatched. The CDR3 sequence is 15 residues long. Germline V gives CDR1 LNHDA, CDR2 SQIVND (reference sequence). The CDR3 DNA follows: TGTGCCAGTCGAGAGCGGGGGGGATCCTACAATGAGCAGTTCTTC. Translation gives CASRERGGSYNEQFF.

The chain uses TRBV9 and TRBJ1-3; maybe TRBD1 (5 bases). With 1 base removed from V and 4 bases from J, the gap between germline ends came to 12 bases. This CDR3 is built from 15 residues. Germline CDR1 and CDR2: SGDLS and YYNGEE. This CDR3 is CASSVREGVGNTIYF. In nucleotides, the CDR3 is TGTGCCAGCAGCGTAAGGGAAGGGGTCGGAAACACCATATATTTT.

The chain recombines TRBV25-1 with TRBJ1-2; weak D call: TRBD1 (5 bases). CDR3 length: 15 residues. Per the germline V gene, CDR1 is MGHDK and CDR2 is SYGVNS. The ends were cut back, 0 bases at V and 8 bases at J, with 16 bases in the middle. Written as DNA, the CDR3 is TGTGCCAGCAGTGAATATATTCTGGGGCAGGGAGGCTACACCTTC. Protein: CASSEYILGQGGYTF.

The gene calls are TRBV19 and TRBJ1-4, with 9 bases matching TRBD1. CDR1 LNHDA and CDR2 SQIVND come from the germline V gene (reference sequence). The CDR3 loop spans 15 amino acids. J gave up 5 bases and V 2 bases, and 3 bases lay outside the gene matches. CDR3 DNA sequence: TGTGCCAGTAGTATACCCGGGACAGGGAATGAAAAACTGTTTTTT. Translating it yields CASSIPGTGNEKLFF.

J is TRBJ1-4 and V is TRBV5-4, with 7 bases identical to TRBD1. The CDR3 has 15 amino acids. J lost 0 bases, V lost 4 bases, and 3 bases had no gene match. Germline-derived CDR1 and CDR2 are SGHNT and YYREEE (reference sequence). This chain's CDR3 is CASSRDSSTNEKLFF. CDR3 DNA sequence: TGTGCCAGCAGCCGGGACAGTTCAACTAATGAAAAACTGTTTTTT. Drawing the rest from reference TRBV5-4 and TRBJ1-4, the complete variable domain is ETGVTQSPTHLIKTRGQQVTLRCSSQSGHNTVSWYQQALGQGPQFIFQYYREEENGRGNFPPRFSGLQFPNYSSELNVNALELDDSALYLCASSRDSSTNEKLFFGSGTQLSVL.

In regard to this clone: Other nucleotide sequences in the sample specify the same CDR3. As DNA, the CDR3 is TGCGCCAGCAGCTTGGACAGCAACACTGAAGCTTTCTTT. This encodes CASSLDSNTEAFF. The V and J genes are TRBV5-1 and TRBJ1-1; D is ambiguous. Trimming left V 0 bases short and J 2 bases short, with 5 bases between. This CDR3 is built from 13 residues. Germline-derived CDR1 and CDR2 are SGHRS and YFSETQ.

The chain combines TRBV27 with TRBJ2-1; the D gene is possibly TRBD2 (6 bases). V was trimmed by 3 bases and J by 4 bases, leaving 10 bases between them. From germline, CDR1 is MNHEY and CDR2 SMNVEV (reference sequence). CDR3 length equals 14 residues. DNA of the CDR3: TGTGCCAGCAGTTTCGGGCGGGGTTACAATGAGCAGTTCTTC. Translated, it gives CASSFGRGYNEQFF.

J is TRBJ1-1 and V is TRBV19; 7 bases are shared with TRBD1. The germline V gene has CDR1 LNHDA and CDR2 SQIVND (reference sequence). V lost 5 bases to trimming and J lost 3 bases; unmatched junction nucleotides: 6. There are 14 residues in the CDR3. CDR3 DNA: TGTGCCAGTAGTTCCGGACAGGAACACACTGAAGCTTTCTTT. Its protein product is CASSSGQEHTEAFF.

The V gene is TRBV7-9, the J gene TRBJ1-6; no definite D call. Per germline, CDR1 SEHNR and CDR2 FQNEAQ (reference sequence). The CDR3 covers 12 residues. The CDR3 loop reads CVSRGPNSPLHF. The DNA for the CDR3 is TGTGTCTCAAGAGGCCCTAATTCACCCCTCCACTTT.

This clone was observed a handful of times. The chain uses TRBV3-1 (or the pseudogene TRBV3-2) and TRBJ2-5; 10 bases map to TRBD1. V gave up 6 bases and J gave up 5 bases; unmatched junction bases: 15. Germline V CDR1 and CDR2: LGHDT, YNNKEL (reference sequence). This CDR3 is built from 17 residues. The CDR3 sequence is CASSRRTGGTTRETQYF. CDR3 in DNA: TGTGCCAGCAGTCGCCGGACAGGGGGGACTACAAGGGAGACCCAGTACTTC.

The rearrangement joins TRBV2 to TRBJ1-6, with 7 bases lining up with TRBD1. Trimming took 6 bases from V and 13 from J; bases not matched to a gene: 12. The CDR3 runs to 14 residues. Per the germline V gene, CDR1 is SNHLY and CDR2 is FYNNEI. For the CDR3, the DNA is TGTGCCAGCAGGGGTGGAACAGGGGCTCTCCCCCTCCACTTT. Encoded protein: CASRGGTGALPLHF.

The chain has TRBV5-6 and TRBJ2-5; D unclear. CDR1 SGHDT and CDR2 YYEEEE come from the germline V gene. V was pared by 4 bases and J by 1 base, with 17 bases between. This CDR3 comprises 16 residues. CDR3 sequence: CASSPIWANPQETQYF. For the CDR3, the DNA is TGTGCCAGCAGCCCGATTTGGGCCAATCCCCAAGAGACCCAGTACTTC.

The chain links TRBV7-2 to TRBJ2-5; weak D call: TRBD2 (6 bases). The CDR3 contains 16 residues. V shed 0 bases and J shed 3 bases, with 14 bases lying between them. Germline CDR1 reads SGHTA; CDR2 reads FQGNSA. The DNA of the CDR3 is TGTGCCAGCAGCTTAGCGGCGGAGGGTGTTAAAGAGACCCAGTACTTC. Translating gives CASSLAAEGVKETQYF.